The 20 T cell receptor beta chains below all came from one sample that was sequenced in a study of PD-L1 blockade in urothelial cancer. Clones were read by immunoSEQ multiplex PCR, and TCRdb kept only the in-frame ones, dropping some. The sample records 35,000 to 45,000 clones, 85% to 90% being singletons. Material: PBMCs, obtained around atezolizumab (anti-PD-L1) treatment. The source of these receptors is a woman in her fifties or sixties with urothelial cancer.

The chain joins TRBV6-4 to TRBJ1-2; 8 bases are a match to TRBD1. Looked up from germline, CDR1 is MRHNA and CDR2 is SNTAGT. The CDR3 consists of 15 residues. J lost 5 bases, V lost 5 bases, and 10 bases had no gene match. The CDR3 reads CASSQGTGALYGYTF. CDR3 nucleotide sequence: TGTGCCAGCAGTCAAGGGACAGGCGCTTTGTATGGCTACACCTTC.

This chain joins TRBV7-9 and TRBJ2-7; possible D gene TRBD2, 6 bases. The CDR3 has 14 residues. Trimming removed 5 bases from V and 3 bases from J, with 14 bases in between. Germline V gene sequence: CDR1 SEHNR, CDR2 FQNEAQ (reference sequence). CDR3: CASSPHDGSYEQYF. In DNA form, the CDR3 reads TGTGCCAGCAGCCCCCACGACGGGAGCTACGAGCAGTACTTC.

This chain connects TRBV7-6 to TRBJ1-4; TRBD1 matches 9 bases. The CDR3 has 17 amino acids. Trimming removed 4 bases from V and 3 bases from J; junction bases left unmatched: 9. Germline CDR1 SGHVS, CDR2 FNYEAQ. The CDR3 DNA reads TGTGCCAGCAGCTCCCGATACAGGGGGCAATCTAATGAAAAACTGTTTTTT. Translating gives CASSSRYRGQSNEKLFF.

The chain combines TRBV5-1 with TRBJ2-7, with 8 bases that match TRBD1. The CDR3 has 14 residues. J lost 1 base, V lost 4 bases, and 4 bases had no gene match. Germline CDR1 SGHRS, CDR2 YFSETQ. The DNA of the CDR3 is TGCGCCAGCAGCACCGGGACAGGTTCCTACGAGCAGTACTTC. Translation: CASSTGTGSYEQYF.

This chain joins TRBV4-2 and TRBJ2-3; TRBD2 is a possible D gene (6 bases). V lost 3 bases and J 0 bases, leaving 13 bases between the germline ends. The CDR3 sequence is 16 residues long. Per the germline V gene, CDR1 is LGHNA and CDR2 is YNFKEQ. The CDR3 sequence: CASSHNPGESTDTQYF. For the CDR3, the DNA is TGTGCCAGCAGCCACAATCCGGGAGAAAGCACAGATACGCAGTATTTT.

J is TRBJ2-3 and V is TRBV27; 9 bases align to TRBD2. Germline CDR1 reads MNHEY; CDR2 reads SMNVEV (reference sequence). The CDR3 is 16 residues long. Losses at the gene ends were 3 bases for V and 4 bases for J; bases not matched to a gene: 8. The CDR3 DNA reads TGTGCCAGCAGTTTCATCGCGGGAGGGCTTGCAGATACGCAGTATTTT. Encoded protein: CASSFIAGGLADTQYF.

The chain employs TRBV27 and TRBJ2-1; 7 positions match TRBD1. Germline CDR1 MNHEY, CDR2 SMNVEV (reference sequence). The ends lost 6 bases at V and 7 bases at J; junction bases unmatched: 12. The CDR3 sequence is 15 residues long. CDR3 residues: CASSPPYRGSNEQFF. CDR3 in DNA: TGTGCCAGCAGCCCTCCTTACAGGGGATCTAATGAGCAGTTCTTC.

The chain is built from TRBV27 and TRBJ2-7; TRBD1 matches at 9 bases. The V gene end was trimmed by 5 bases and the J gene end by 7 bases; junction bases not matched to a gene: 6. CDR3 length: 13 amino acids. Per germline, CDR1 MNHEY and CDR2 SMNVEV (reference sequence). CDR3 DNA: TGTGCCAGCAGTCTCGGACAGGGGCGAGAGCAGTACTTC. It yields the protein CASSLGQGREQYF.

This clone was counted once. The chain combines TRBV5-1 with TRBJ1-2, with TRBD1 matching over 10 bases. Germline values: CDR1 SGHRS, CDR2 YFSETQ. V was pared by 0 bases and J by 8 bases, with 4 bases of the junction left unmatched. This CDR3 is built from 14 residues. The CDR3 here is CASSLEGQGTGYTF. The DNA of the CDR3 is TGCGCCAGCAGCTTGGAGGGACAGGGGACGGGCTACACCTTC.

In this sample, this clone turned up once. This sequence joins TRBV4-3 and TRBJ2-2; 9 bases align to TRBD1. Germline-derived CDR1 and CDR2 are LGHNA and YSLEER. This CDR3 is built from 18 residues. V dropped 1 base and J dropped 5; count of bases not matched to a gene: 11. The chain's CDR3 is CASSQVRPGQGNTGELFF. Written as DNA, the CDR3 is TGCGCCAGCAGCCAAGTGAGGCCGGGACAGGGAAATACCGGGGAGCTGTTTTTT.

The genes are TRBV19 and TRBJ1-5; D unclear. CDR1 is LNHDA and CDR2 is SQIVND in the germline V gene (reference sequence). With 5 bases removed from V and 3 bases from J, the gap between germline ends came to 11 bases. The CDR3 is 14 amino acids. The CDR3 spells CASSPAGINQPQHF. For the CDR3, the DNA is TGTGCCAGTAGTCCGGCAGGAATCAATCAGCCCCAGCATTTT.

The chain's CDR3 is CASASAGLTYEQYF. The CDR3 DNA follows: TGTGCCAGCGCTTCGGCAGGCCTAACCTACGAGCAGTACTTC. The genes are TRBV7-9 and TRBJ2-7; no definite D call. CDR1 is SEHNR and CDR2 is FQNEAQ in the germline V gene (reference sequence). The germline V and J ends were trimmed by 8 bases and 2 bases, with 16 bases remaining between them. This CDR3 region has 14 residues.

CDR3 sequence (DNA): TGTGCCAGCAGCCAATCTCGAGGGGGTAAAGAGACCCAGTACTTC. Encoded protein: CASSQSRGGKETQYF. The J gene is TRBJ2-5, the V gene TRBV16, with a possible D match to TRBD1 (6 bases). The CDR3 contains 15 residues. V lost 0 bases, J lost 3 bases, and 11 bases lay in between. Germline CDR1 is KGHSY and CDR2 is FQNENV.

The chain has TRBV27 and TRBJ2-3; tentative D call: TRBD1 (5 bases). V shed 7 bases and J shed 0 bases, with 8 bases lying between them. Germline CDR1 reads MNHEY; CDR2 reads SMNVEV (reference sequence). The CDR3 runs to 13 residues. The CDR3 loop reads CASKTVSTDTQYF. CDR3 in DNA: TGTGCCAGCAAGACAGTAAGCACAGATACGCAGTATTTT.

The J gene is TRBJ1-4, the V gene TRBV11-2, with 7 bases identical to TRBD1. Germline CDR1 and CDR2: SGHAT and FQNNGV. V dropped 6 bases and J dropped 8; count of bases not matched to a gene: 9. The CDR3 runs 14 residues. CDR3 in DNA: TGTGCCAGCAGACCTGTAGACAGGGAGGAAAAACTGTTTTTT. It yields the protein CASRPVDREEKLFF.

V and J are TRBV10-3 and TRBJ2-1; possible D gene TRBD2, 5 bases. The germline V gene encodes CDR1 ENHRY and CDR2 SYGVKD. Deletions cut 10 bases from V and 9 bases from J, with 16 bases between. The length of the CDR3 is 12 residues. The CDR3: CASALDGGEQFF. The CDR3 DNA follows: TGTGCCAGCGCACTAGACGGAGGTGAGCAGTTCTTC.

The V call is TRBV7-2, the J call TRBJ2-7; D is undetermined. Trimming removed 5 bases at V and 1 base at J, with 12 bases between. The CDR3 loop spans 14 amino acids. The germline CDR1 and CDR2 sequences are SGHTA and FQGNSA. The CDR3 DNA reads TGTGCCAGCAGCCCCATGCTAATGTCCTACGAGCAGTACTTC. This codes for CASSPMLMSYEQYF.

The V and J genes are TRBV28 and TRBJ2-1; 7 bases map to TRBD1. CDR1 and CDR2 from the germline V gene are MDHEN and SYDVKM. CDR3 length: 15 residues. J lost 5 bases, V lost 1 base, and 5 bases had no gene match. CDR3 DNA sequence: TGTGCCAGCAGTTTATACCGACAGGGCCACAATGAGCAGTTCTTC. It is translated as CASSLYRQGHNEQFF.

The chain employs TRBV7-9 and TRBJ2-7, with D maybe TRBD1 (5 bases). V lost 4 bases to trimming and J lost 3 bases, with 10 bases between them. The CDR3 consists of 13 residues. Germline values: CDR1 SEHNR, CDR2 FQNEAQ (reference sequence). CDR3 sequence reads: CASSWGIDYEQYF. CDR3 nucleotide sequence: TGTGCCAGCAGCTGGGGCATTGACTACGAGCAGTACTTC.

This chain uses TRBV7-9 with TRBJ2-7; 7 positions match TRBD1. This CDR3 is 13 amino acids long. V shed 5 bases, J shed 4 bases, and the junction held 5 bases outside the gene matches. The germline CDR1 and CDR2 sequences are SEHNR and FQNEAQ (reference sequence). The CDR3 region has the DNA TGTGCCAGCAGCCCGGGACAGAAATACGAGCAGTACTTC. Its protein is CASSPGQKYEQYF.